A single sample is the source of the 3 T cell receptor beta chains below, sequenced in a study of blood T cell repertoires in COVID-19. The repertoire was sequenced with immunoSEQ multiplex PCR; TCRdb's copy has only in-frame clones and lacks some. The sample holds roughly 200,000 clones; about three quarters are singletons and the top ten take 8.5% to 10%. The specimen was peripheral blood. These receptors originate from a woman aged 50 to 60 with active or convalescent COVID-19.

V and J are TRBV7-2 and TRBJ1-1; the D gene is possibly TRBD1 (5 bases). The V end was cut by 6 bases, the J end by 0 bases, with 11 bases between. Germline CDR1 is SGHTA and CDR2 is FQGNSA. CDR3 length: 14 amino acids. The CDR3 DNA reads TGTGCCAGCAGACTCCAGGGCATGAACACTGAAGCTTTCTTT. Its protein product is CASRLQGMNTEAFF.

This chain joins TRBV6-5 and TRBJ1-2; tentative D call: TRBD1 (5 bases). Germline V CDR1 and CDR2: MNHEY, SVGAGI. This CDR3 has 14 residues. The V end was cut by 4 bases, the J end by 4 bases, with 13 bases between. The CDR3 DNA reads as TGTGCCAGCAGTTTAGGGGACTCCCGCTATGGCTACACCTTC. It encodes CASSLGDSRYGYTF.

This chain's CDR3 is CASSQSGAGPYEQYF. In nucleotides, the CDR3 is TGTGCCAGCAGTCAGAGCGGGGCGGGACCCTACGAGCAGTACTTC. This chain joins TRBV2 and TRBJ2-7, with 7 bases matching TRBD2. The CDR3 is 15 amino acids. The germline gives CDR1 SNHLY, CDR2 FYNNEI. The V and J ends lost 5 bases and 2 bases, in that order; junction bases with no gene match: 9. The whole variable domain, remainder taken from reference TRBV2 and TRBJ2-7, is EPEVTQTPSHQVTQMGQEVILRCVPISNHLYFYWYRQILGQKVEFLVSFYNNEISEKSEIFDDQFSVERPDGSNFTLKIRSTKLEDSAMYFCASSQSGAGPYEQYFGPGTRLTVT.